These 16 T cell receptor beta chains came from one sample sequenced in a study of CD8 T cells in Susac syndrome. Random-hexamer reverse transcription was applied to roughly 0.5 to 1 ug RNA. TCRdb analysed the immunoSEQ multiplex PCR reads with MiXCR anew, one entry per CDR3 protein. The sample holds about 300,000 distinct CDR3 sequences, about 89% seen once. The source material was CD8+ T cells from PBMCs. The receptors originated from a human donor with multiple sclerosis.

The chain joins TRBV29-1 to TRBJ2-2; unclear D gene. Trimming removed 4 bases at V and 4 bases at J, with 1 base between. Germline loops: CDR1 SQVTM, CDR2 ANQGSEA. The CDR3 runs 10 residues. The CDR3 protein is CSVGTGELFF. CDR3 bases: TGCAGCGTTGGCACCGGGGAGCTGTTTTTT.

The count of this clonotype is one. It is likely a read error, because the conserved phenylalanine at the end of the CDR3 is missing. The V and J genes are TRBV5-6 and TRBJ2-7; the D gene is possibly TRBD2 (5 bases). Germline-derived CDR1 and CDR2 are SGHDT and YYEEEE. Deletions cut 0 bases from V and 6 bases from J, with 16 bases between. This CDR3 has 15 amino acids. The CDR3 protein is CASSLAADEGSEQYL. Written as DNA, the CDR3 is TGTGCCAGCAGCTTGGCGGCCGATGAGGGAAGCGAGCAGTACCTC.

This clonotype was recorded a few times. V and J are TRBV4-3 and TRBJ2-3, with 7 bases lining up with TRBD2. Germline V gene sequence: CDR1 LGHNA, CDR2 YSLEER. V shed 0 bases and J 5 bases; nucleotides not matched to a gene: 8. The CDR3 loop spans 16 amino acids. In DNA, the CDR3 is TGCGCCAGCAGCCAAGATCGGGTGGCTAGCGGAGATACGCAGTATTTT. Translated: CASSQDRVASGDTQYF.

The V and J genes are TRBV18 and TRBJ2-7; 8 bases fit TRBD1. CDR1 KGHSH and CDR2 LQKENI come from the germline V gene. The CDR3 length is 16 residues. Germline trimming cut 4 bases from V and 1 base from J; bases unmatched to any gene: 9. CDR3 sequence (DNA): TGTGCCAGCTCACAGTACCAAACAGGGGGATCCTACGAGCAGTACTTC. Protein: CASSQYQTGGSYEQYF.

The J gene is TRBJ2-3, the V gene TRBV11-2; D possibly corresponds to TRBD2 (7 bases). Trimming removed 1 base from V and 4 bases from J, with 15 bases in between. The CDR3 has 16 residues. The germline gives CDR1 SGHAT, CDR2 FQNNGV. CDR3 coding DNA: TGTGCCAGCAGCTTAGGCGGGCAGGGGAGGGCAGATACGCAGTATTTT. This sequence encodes CASSLGGQGRADTQYF.

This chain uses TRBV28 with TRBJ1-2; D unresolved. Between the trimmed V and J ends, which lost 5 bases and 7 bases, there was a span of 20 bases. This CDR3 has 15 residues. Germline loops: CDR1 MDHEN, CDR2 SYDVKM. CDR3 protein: CASSRNLGNLSGYTF. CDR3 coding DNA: TGTGCCAGCAGTCGAAACCTGGGCAACCTGTCTGGCTACACCTTC.

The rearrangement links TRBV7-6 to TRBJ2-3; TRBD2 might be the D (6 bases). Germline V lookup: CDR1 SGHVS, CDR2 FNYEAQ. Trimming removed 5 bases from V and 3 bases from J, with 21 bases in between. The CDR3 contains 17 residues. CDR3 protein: CASSPAPSSTRTDTQYF. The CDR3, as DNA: TGTGCCAGCAGCCCCGCCCCCTCCTCGACTAGGACAGATACGCAGTATTTT.

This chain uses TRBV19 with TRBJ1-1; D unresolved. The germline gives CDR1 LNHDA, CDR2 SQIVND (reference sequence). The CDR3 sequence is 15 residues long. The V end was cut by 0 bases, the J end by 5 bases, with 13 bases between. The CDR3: CASSIDLGQVTEAFF. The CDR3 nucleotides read TGTGCCAGTAGTATAGATCTCGGGCAGGTAACTGAAGCTTTCTTT.

The CDR3 DNA is TGTGCCAGCAGCTTCTCCAAAGGACAGTCCTCCTACGAGCAGTACTTC. It translates to CASSFSKGQSSYEQYF. The V and J genes are TRBV13 and TRBJ2-7, with D tentatively TRBD1 (6 bases). V lost 3 bases and J 0 bases, leaving 15 bases between the germline ends. This CDR3 has 16 residues. CDR1 is PRHDT and CDR2 is FYEKMQ in the germline V gene (reference sequence). Using reference TRBV13 and TRBJ2-7 for the parts outside the CDR3, the full variable domain is AAGVIQSPRHLIKEKRETATLKCYPIPRHDTVYWYQQGPGQDPQFLISFYEKMQSDKGSIPDRFSAQQFSDYHSELNMSSLELGDSALYFCASSFSKGQSSYEQYFGPGTRLTVT.

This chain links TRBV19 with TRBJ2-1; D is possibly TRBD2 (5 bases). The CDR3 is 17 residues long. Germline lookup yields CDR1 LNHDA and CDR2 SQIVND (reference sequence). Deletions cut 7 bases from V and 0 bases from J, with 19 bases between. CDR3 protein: CASTPPSTGSSYNEQFF. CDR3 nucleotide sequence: TGTGCCAGTACCCCCCCGAGCACGGGGAGCTCCTACAATGAGCAGTTCTTC.

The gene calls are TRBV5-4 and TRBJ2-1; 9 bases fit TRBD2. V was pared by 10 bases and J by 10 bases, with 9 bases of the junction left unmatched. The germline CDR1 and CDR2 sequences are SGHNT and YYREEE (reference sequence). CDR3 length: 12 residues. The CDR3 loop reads CAPHLTSGEQFF. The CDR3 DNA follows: TGTGCCCCCCACCTAACTAGCGGGGAGCAGTTCTTC.

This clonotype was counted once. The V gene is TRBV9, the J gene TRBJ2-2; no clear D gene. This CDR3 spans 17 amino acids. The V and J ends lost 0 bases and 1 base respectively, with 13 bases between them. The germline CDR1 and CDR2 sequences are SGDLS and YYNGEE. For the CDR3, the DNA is TGTGCCAGCAGCGTAGTATCCCTCCTTGTGAACACCGGGGAGCTGTTTTTT. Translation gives CASSVVSLLVNTGELFF. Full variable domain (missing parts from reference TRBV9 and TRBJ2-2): DSGVTQTPKHLITATGQRVTLRCSPRSGDLSVYWYQQSLDQGLQFLIQYYNGEERAKGNILERFSAQQFPDLHSELNLSSLELGDSALYFCASSVVSLLVNTGELFFGEGSRLTVL.

CDR3 DNA: TGCAGCGTTGACGGTATGGCGCGGAAATCCTACGAGCAGTACTTC. Translation gives CSVDGMARKSYEQYF. The J gene is TRBJ2-7, the V gene TRBV29-1; D not certain. Germline CDR1 is SQVTM and CDR2 is ANQGSEA. Trimming shortened V by 3 bases and J by 1 base, and 16 bases separated the two germline ends. This CDR3 comprises 15 residues.

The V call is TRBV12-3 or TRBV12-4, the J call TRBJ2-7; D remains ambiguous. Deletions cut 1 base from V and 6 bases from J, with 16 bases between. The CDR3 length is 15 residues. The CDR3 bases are TGTGCCAGCAGTTTAGGGGTCTTCAGGCGACTCGAGCAGTACTTC. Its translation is CASSLGVFRRLEQYF.

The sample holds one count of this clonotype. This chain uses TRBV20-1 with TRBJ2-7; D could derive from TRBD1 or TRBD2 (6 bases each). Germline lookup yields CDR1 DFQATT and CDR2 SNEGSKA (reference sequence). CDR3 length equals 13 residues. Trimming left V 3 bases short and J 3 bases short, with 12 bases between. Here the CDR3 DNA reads TGCAGTGCTAGGGGGGCTAGCGACTACGAGCAGTACTTC. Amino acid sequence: CSARGASDYEQYF.

In nucleotides, the CDR3 is TGTGCCAGCACCTACCGAGAGTCCCAAGAGACCCAGTACTTC. Translation: CASTYRESQETQYF. The rearrangement uses TRBV6-5 and TRBJ2-5; D ambiguous. The V gene lost 7 bases and the J gene lost 1 base, with 13 bases spanning the gap. The CDR3 is 14 residues long. CDR1 is MNHEY and CDR2 is SVGAGI in the germline V gene.